A selection of T cell receptor beta chains follows, all from one sample in a study of shared clonotypes between healthy human individuals. The method was immunoSEQ multiplex PCR; TCRdb's version includes in-frame clones alone and lacks a portion of them. The sample gives about 2,200,000 clones, more than 85% of which show up once; about 1.8% is in the top ten. Sequencing was done on a sample of naive CD8+ T cells from PBMCs. These receptors originate from a man younger than 35 in good health. Some clones in this sample may be carry-over from other donors' samples. Each CDR3 is given with its conserved first and last residue. A D gene is named only where the DNA matches it firmly. Only part of the rows carry a size: once, few, many, or a class if the clone is expanded.

d_gene: .
abundance: .
v_gene: TRBV4-1
j_gene: TRBJ2-7
CDR3aa: CASSHGPLYEQYF
CDR3nt: TGCGCCAGCAGCCACGGACCTCTCTACGAGCAGTACTTC

d_gene: TRBD1
abundance: .
v_gene: TRBV9
j_gene: TRBJ1-1
CDR3aa: CASSVGQGGMNTEAFF
CDR3nt: TGTGCCAGCAGCGTAGGACAGGGCGGAATGAACACTGAAGCTTTCTTT

d_gene: .
abundance: .
v_gene: TRBV19
j_gene: TRBJ1-2
CDR3aa: CASTPRYTF
CDR3nt: TGTGCCAGCACCCCTCGCTACACCTTC

d_gene: .
abundance: .
v_gene: TRBV27
j_gene: TRBJ1-1
CDR3aa: CASSPFEEAEAFF
CDR3nt: TGTGCCAGCAGTCCCTTTGAGGAGGCAGAAGCTTTCTTT

d_gene: TRBD2
abundance: .
v_gene: TRBV28
j_gene: TRBJ2-7
CDR3aa: CASSYPPSTSGRARREQYF
CDR3nt: TGTGCCAGCAGTTATCCACCCTCCACTAGCGGGAGGGCCAGGAGGGAGCAGTACTTC

d_gene: TRBD1
abundance: once
v_gene: TRBV15
j_gene: TRBJ1-2
CDR3aa: CATSSKVGTAGYTF
CDR3nt: TGTGCCACCAGCAGCAAAGTAGGGACAGCCGGCTACACCTTC

d_gene: TRBD2
abundance: .
v_gene: TRBV27
j_gene: TRBJ2-4
CDR3aa: CASSLYFGEGTNIQYF
CDR3nt: TGTGCCAGCAGTTTATACTTCGGGGAGGGGACAAACATTCAGTACTTC

d_gene: TRBD1
abundance: .
v_gene: TRBV27
j_gene: TRBJ1-2
CDR3aa: CASSEIRQGASGYTF
CDR3nt: TGTGCCAGCAGCGAAATTAGGCAGGGGGCGAGTGGCTACACCTTC

d_gene: .
abundance: .
v_gene: TRBV5-1
j_gene: TRBJ1-1
CDR3aa: CASSLLGGLNTEAFF
CDR3nt: TGCGCCAGCAGCTTGTTGGGGGGCTTGAACACTGAAGCTTTCTTT

d_gene: .
abundance: .
v_gene: TRBV29-1
j_gene: TRBJ2-3
CDR3aa: CSASRRTDTQYF
CDR3nt: TGCAGCGCGAGCCGGCGCACAGATACGCAGTATTTT

d_gene: TRBD1
abundance: once
v_gene: TRBV29-1
j_gene: TRBJ1-5
CDR3aa: CSVPGQGLQPQHF
CDR3nt: TGCAGCGTCCCGGGACAGGGGTTGCAGCCCCAGCATTTT

d_gene: .
abundance: .
v_gene: TRBV4-3
j_gene: TRBJ2-7
CDR3aa: CASSQDFGASAVAQQYF
CDR3nt: TGCGCCAGCAGCCAAGACTTTGGCGCCAGCGCCGTAGCCCAGCAGTACTTC

d_gene: .
abundance: .
v_gene: TRBV10-1
j_gene: TRBJ2-2
CDR3aa: CASSSGGTGELFF
CDR3nt: TGCGCCAGCAGTTCAGGGGGGACCGGGGAGCTGTTTTTT

d_gene: .
abundance: .
v_gene: TRBV10-1
j_gene: TRBJ1-2
CDR3aa: CASSEEVGGNYGYTF
CDR3nt: TGCGCCAGCAGTGAGGAGGTAGGGGGTAACTATGGCTACACCTTC

d_gene: TRBD1
abundance: .
v_gene: TRBV7-8
j_gene: TRBJ2-2
CDR3aa: CASSLRDSDTGELFF
CDR3nt: TGTGCCAGCAGCTTACGGGACAGTGACACCGGGGAGCTGTTTTTT

d_gene: TRBD1
abundance: .
v_gene: TRBV6-6
j_gene: TRBJ2-7
CDR3aa: CASSYGTGLEQYF
CDR3nt: TGTGCCAGCAGTTATGGGACAGGGCTCGAGCAGTACTTC

d_gene: .
abundance: .
v_gene: TRBV7-9
j_gene: TRBJ2-7
CDR3aa: CASSPTSGYEQYF
CDR3nt: TGTGCCAGCAGTCCCACCTCGGGCTACGAGCAGTACTTC

d_gene: .
abundance: .
v_gene: TRBV11-2
j_gene: TRBJ2-1
CDR3aa: CASSLVAGTYNEQFF
CDR3nt: TGTGCCAGCAGCTTAGTGGCGGGTACCTACAATGAGCAGTTCTTC

d_gene: TRBD2
abundance: .
v_gene: TRBV29-1
j_gene: TRBJ2-7
CDR3aa: CSVDSGGPYEQYF
CDR3nt: TGCAGCGTTGATTCGGGGGGGCCTTACGAGCAGTACTTC

d_gene: .
abundance: .
v_gene: TRBV5-8
j_gene: TRBJ2-7
CDR3aa: CASSHYEQYF
CDR3nt: TGTGCCAGCAGCCACTACGAGCAGTACTTC

d_gene: TRBD2
abundance: once
v_gene: TRBV6-1
j_gene: TRBJ2-1
CDR3aa: CASSALFLREGLPNEQFF
CDR3nt: TGTGCCAGCAGTGCCCTGTTTTTGAGGGAGGGCCTTCCCAATGAGCAGTTCTTC

d_gene: TRBD1
abundance: .
v_gene: TRBV7-9
j_gene: TRBJ1-4
CDR3aa: CASSLGQGKEKLFF
CDR3nt: TGTGCCAGCAGCTTAGGACAGGGGAAAGAAAAACTGTTTTTT

d_gene: .
abundance: .
v_gene: TRBV12-5
j_gene: TRBJ2-1
CDR3aa: CASGYWGAGTYNEQFF
CDR3nt: TGTGCTAGTGGTTATTGGGGGGCAGGGACCTACAATGAGCAGTTCTTC

d_gene: TRBD1
abundance: .
v_gene: TRBV7-6
j_gene: TRBJ2-7
CDR3aa: CASSSYRGSGYEQYF
CDR3nt: TGTGCCAGCAGCTCCTACAGGGGGTCGGGCTACGAGCAGTACTTC

d_gene: TRBD1
abundance: .
v_gene: TRBV7-9
j_gene: TRBJ2-7
CDR3aa: CASTRGTGYEQYF
CDR3nt: TGTGCCAGCACCCGGGGGACAGGGTACGAGCAGTACTTC

d_gene: .
abundance: .
v_gene: TRBV9
j_gene: TRBJ2-5
CDR3aa: CASSVASGETQYF
CDR3nt: TGTGCCAGCAGCGTAGCGTCAGGTGAGACCCAGTACTTC

d_gene: .
abundance: .
v_gene: TRBV4-3
j_gene: TRBJ2-5
CDR3aa: CASSQVWDRGGETQYF
CDR3nt: TGCGCCAGCAGCCAAGTGTGGGATCGTGGGGGGGAGACCCAGTACTTC

d_gene: TRBD2
abundance: .
v_gene: TRBV7-8
j_gene: TRBJ2-3
CDR3aa: CASSPLAGGGNTQYF
CDR3nt: TGTGCCAGCAGCCCTCTAGCGGGAGGGGGGAATACGCAGTATTTT

d_gene: .
abundance: .
v_gene: TRBV7-9
j_gene: TRBJ2-7
CDR3aa: CASSLVPYEQYF
CDR3nt: TGTGCCAGCAGCTTAGTGCCCTACGAGCAGTACTTC

d_gene: .
abundance: .
v_gene: TRBV6-1
j_gene: TRBJ2-7
CDR3aa: CASRNYEQYF
CDR3nt: TGTGCCAGCAGGAACTACGAGCAGTACTTC

d_gene: TRBD1
abundance: few
v_gene: TRBV11-2
j_gene: TRBJ2-7
CDR3aa: CASTRHSGTGAYEQYF
CDR3nt: TGTGCCAGCACTAGACACTCAGGGACAGGGGCCTACGAGCAGTACTTC

d_gene: TRBD2
abundance: .
v_gene: TRBV18
j_gene: TRBJ2-7
CDR3aa: CASSPGTSRYEQYF
CDR3nt: TGTGCCAGCTCACCTGGGACTAGCCGATACGAGCAGTACTTC

d_gene: TRBD2
abundance: .
v_gene: TRBV5-1
j_gene: TRBJ2-1
CDR3aa: CASSLPGLAGHEQFF
CDR3nt: TGCGCCAGCAGCCTCCCCGGGCTAGCGGGACATGAGCAGTTCTTC

d_gene: .
abundance: .
v_gene: TRBV7-9
j_gene: TRBJ2-7
CDR3aa: CASSPVDGSYEQYF
CDR3nt: TGTGCCAGCAGCCCTGTTGACGGCTCCTACGAGCAGTACTTC

d_gene: .
abundance: once
v_gene: TRBV28
j_gene: TRBJ2-7
CDR3aa: CASRIAESSYEQYF
CDR3nt: TGTGCCAGCAGGATAGCGGAGAGCTCCTACGAGCAGTACTTC

d_gene: .
abundance: .
v_gene: TRBV6-5
j_gene: TRBJ2-1
CDR3aa: CASRFRDSPYNEQFF
CDR3nt: TGTGCCAGCAGATTTAGGGACTCACCGTACAATGAGCAGTTCTTC

d_gene: .
abundance: .
v_gene: TRBV30
j_gene: TRBJ1-6
CDR3aa: CAWSGDVWGSPLHF
CDR3nt: TGTGCCTGGAGTGGGGACGTTTGGGGGTCACCCCTCCACTTT

d_gene: .
abundance: .
v_gene: TRBV6-7
j_gene: TRBJ2-2
CDR3aa: CASINADKNTGELFF
CDR3nt: TGTGCCAGCATCAACGCGGACAAGAACACCGGGGAGCTGTTTTTT

d_gene: .
abundance: .
v_gene: TRBV27
j_gene: TRBJ1-2
CDR3aa: CASSLSGRRGYTF
CDR3nt: TGTGCCAGCAGTTTAAGCGGACGTCGAGGCTACACCTTC